In its sample, the clone carrying this T cell receptor (beta chain) was seen many times. This entry is derived from a study of T cells after yellow fever vaccination. The CDR3 covers 13 residues. The germline V gene has CDR1 SGHRS and CDR2 YFSETQ. V was trimmed by 5 bases and J by 5 bases, leaving 13 bases between them. MiXCR, run by TCRdb on the 5' RACE reads, gives a single entry per CDR3 protein. The sample includes 200,000 to 250,000 distinct CDR3 sequences, roughly 7.2% of them seen just once. This clonotype was obtained from a man aged 30 to 39 who received the YFV17D yellow fever vaccine. This sequence joins TRBV5-1 and TRBJ2-5; the D gene could be TRBD1 or TRBD2 (7 bases each). Here the sequenced sample was CD4+ T cells sorted from PBMCs, taken 15 days after the yellow fever booster vaccination. The CDR3 spells CASRQGREETQYF. The CDR3 nucleotides are TGCGCCAGCAGACAGGGGAGGGAGGAGACCCAGTACTTC.